This TCR beta chain was captured by sequencing in a study of blood T cell repertoires in COVID-19. The protocol was immunoSEQ multiplex PCR, while the TCRdb copy is restricted to in-frame clones and leaves out a portion. The sample includes 60,000 to 100,000 clones, 80% to 90% of them seen just once. Germline values: CDR1 SNHLY, CDR2 FYNNEI. The CDR3 totals 14 residues. Trimming took 6 bases from V and 6 from J, leaving 14 bases between them. The specimen was peripheral blood. This TCR was recovered from a man aged 45-60 years with active COVID-19. V gene TRBV2 combines with J gene TRBJ1-4, with D possibly matching TRBD1 (6 bases). The CDR3 sequence: CASRNRVLDEKLFF. DNA of the CDR3: TGTGCCAGCAGGAACAGGGTGTTGGATGAAAAACTGTTTTTT.